The clone carrying this T cell receptor (beta chain) was observed once. Its antigen remains unknown. This entry belongs to a study of T cell responses to AZD1222 COVID-19 vaccine. The CDR3 length is 15 residues. J gave up 3 bases and V 4 bases, and 3 bases lay outside the gene matches. The germline V gene encodes CDR1 MDHEN and CDR2 SYDVKM. Assay: immunoSEQ multiplex PCR; the TCRdb copy retains only in-frame clones and omits some. Of about 130,000 clones listed, roughly nine tenths are singletons. Whole-study results and caveats: Donors skewed white British and female; clonal diversity was possibly underestimated.

This sequence originates from an adult in good health. The rearrangement uses TRBV28 and TRBJ1-6, with 7 positions matching TRBD1. Source: peripheral blood, taken on day 0 of AZD1222 vaccination. CDR3 nucleotides: TGTGCCAGCAGTTGGGACAGCGGCTATAATTCACCCCTCCACTTT. Translation gives CASSWDSGYNSPLHF.